The rows below give T cell receptor beta chains drawn from one sample of a study of blood T cell repertoires in COVID-19. Generated by immunoSEQ multiplex PCR, the TCRdb table keeps only in-frame clones and is missing some. Of 200,000 to 250,000 clones listed, around nine tenths are singletons. Input material: PBMCs or T cells enriched from blood (not recorded which). The receptors were gathered from a woman in her forties or fifties with acute COVID-19. Both conserved end residues are part of each CDR3. The order of the fields is D gene, J gene, V gene, clone size, CDR3 DNA, CDR3 protein. D genes are given only for firm matches. Size tells how often a clone was seen (once, few, many) or the class of an expanded clone, and some rows leave it out.

TRBD1 | TRBJ1-5 | TRBV19 | . | TGTGCCAGTAGGATGGGACAGGGCGGTCAGCCCCAGCATTTT | CASRMGQGGQPQHF
TRBD2 | TRBJ2-5 | TRBV28 | . | TGTGCCAGCAGTATCGGACTAGCGGGAGGGCCGGAGACCCAGTACTTC | CASSIGLAGGPETQYF
. | TRBJ1-3 | TRBV29-1 | . | TGCAGCGTTCGTGACAGGCACTCTGGAAACACCATATATTTT | CSVRDRHSGNTIYF
TRBD2 | TRBJ2-2 | TRBV7-3 | . | TGTGCCAGCAGCCTCCTAGCGGGGATGCCCGGGGAGCTGTTTTTT | CASSLLAGMPGELFF
. | TRBJ2-7 | TRBV19 | . | TGTGCCAGTAGTATTAGATCCAGCGTCGAGCAGTACTTC | CASSIRSSVEQYF
TRBD1 | TRBJ1-4 | TRBV5-1 | . | TGCGCCAGCAGCCCGGGACAGAGGAGTGAAAAACTGTTTTTT | CASSPGQRSEKLFF
. | TRBJ2-1 | TRBV19 | . | TGTGCCAGTAGTATAGCGGGGAACTCCTACAATGAGCAGTTCTTC | CASSIAGNSYNEQFF
. | TRBJ1-4 | TRBV4-2 | few | TGTGCCAGCAGCCAAAATGCGGCAGGGCTTGAAAAACTGTTTTTT | CASSQNAAGLEKLFF
TRBD2 | TRBJ2-3 | TRBV7-2 | . | TGTGCCAGCAGCTATCGACTAGCGGACACAGATACGCAGTATTTT | CASSYRLADTDTQYF
TRBD1 | TRBJ1-1 | TRBV6-5 | . | TGTGCCAGCAGCCTGGGACAGCCCACTGAAGCTTTCTTT | CASSLGQPTEAFF
. | TRBJ2-7 | TRBV27 | once | TGTGCCAGCAGTCCCGCGGGCCCCTATTACGAGCAGTACTTC | CASSPAGPYYEQYF
. | TRBJ1-1 | TRBV27 | . | TGTGCCAGCAGTTATTCCGCGATGAACACTGAAGCTTTCTTT | CASSYSAMNTEAFF
TRBD2 | TRBJ2-7 | TRBV15 | . | TGTGCCACCAGCAGAGGAAGGACTAGCGGGAGCTACGAGCAGTACTTC | CATSRGRTSGSYEQYF
. | TRBJ2-2 | TRBV27 | . | TGTGCCAGCAGGCCCCCAGGGCCACGCGGGGAGCTGTTTTTT | CASRPPGPRGELFF
. | TRBJ1-5 | TRBV18 | . | TGTGCCAGCTCACCGGGCAGCAATCAGCCCCAGCATTTT | CASSPGSNQPQHF
. | TRBJ2-3 | TRBV11-2 | . | TGTGCCAGCAGCTTGGGTCCAGGACAGGGTACGGGGGGTACGCAGTATTTT | CASSLGPGQGTGGTQYF
. | TRBJ2-2 | TRBV18 | . | TGTGCCAGCTCACCACAGCCAGGGGAAGCCGGGGAGCTGTTTTTT | CASSPQPGEAGELFF
TRBD2 | TRBJ2-3 | TRBV29-1 | once | TGCAGCGTTGCCAAAGCGGGAGTCGTGACAGATACGCAGTATTTT | CSVAKAGVVTDTQYF
. | TRBJ2-3 | TRBV27 | many | TGTGCCAGCAGTTCCTCCACAGGGACAGATACGCAGTATTTT | CASSSSTGTDTQYF
TRBD1 | TRBJ2-1 | TRBV2 | . | TGTGCCAGCAGTCAAACAGGGGGCATAGGGAATGAGCAGTTCTTC | CASSQTGGIGNEQFF
TRBD1 | TRBJ2-5 | TRBV27 | . | TGTGCCAGCTCCCGGCGGACAGGGGGCGCAGGGGAGACCCAGTACTTC | CASSRRTGGAGETQYF
. | TRBJ1-5 | TRBV2 | once | TGTGCCAGCAGTGACGGCTACCGGGGGCCCCAGCATTTT | CASSDGYRGPQHF
. | TRBJ2-3 | TRBV28 | . | TGTGCCAGCAGTTTATATAACTTTGGCACAGATACGCAGTATTTT | CASSLYNFGTDTQYF
TRBD1 | TRBJ1-2 | TRBV27 | . | TGTGCCACCGCTCGACGGCAGGGGGCATACTATGGCTACACCTTC | CATARRQGAYYGYTF
. | TRBJ1-3 | TRBV2 | . | TGTGCCAGCAGTGGCCCGCAGGTAGAAAATGGAAACACCATATATTTT | CASSGPQVENGNTIYF
TRBD1 | TRBJ2-7 | TRBV2 | . | TGTGCCAGCAGTGAAAACAGGGGCATGTACGAGCAGTACTTC | CASSENRGMYEQYF
. | TRBJ2-5 | TRBV28 | . | TGTGCCAGCAGTTCCCCAGTCCGGGCGGGTGGGGAGACCCAGTACTTC | CASSSPVRAGGETQYF
TRBD2 | TRBJ2-7 | TRBV28 | . | TGTGCCAGCAGCCTCGCCGGGACTAGGGACTACGAGCAGTACTTC | CASSLAGTRDYEQYF
. | TRBJ2-1 | TRBV4-3 | . | TGCGCCAGCAGCCAAGACGGGAGACTCCTCTACAATGAGCAGTTCTTC | CASSQDGRLLYNEQFF
TRBD1 | TRBJ2-7 | TRBV6-5 | . | TGTGCCAGCAGACTTGAGACAGGGTCCTACGAGCAGTACTTC | CASRLETGSYEQYF
TRBD1 | TRBJ2-1 | TRBV24-1 | . | TGTGCCACCAGTGAGAGGAGAGGACAGGGCTACAATGAGCAGTTCTTC | CATSERRGQGYNEQFF
. | TRBJ1-4 | TRBV28 | . | TGTGCCAGCAGTTTATTAGATACAGGCGAAAAACTGTTTTTT | CASSLLDTGEKLFF
. | TRBJ2-1 | TRBV19 | . | TGTGCCAGTAGTATAGACCTAGTCGCTGAGCAGTTCTTC | CASSIDLVAEQFF
. | TRBJ2-2 | TRBV7-9 | once | TGTGCCAGCAGCTCCGCGACAAGGCCCCCCGGGGAGCTGTTTTTT | CASSSATRPPGELFF
TRBD1 | TRBJ1-4 | TRBV28 | . | TGTGCCAGCATTTCCGGGACAGGGCATGAAAAACTGTTTTTT | CASISGTGHEKLFF
TRBD2 | TRBJ2-1 | TRBV6-5 | once | TGTGCCAGCAGTTATCTAGCGGGAAGCCCCTACAATGAGCAGTTCTTC | CASSYLAGSPYNEQFF
. | TRBJ2-3 | TRBV28 | . | TGTGCCAGCAGTTTTTCTTCAGATACGCAGTATTTT | CASSFSSDTQYF
TRBD1 | TRBJ2-2 | TRBV7-9 | . | TGTGCCAGCAGCTTCCATTTGACAGGGGGGACCGGGGAGCTGTTTTTT | CASSFHLTGGTGELFF
. | TRBJ2-2 | TRBV7-2 | . | TGTGCCAGCAGCTTAGTCGGGGTCGAAGGCGGGGAGCTGTTTTTT | CASSLVGVEGGELFF
TRBD1 | TRBJ2-7 | TRBV25-1 | few | TGTGCCAGCACCGTGGGACAGTCAAGCTCCTACGAGCAGTACTTC | CASTVGQSSSYEQYF
. | TRBJ2-2 | TRBV29-1 | . | TGCAGCGCCGCGGGGCCGTTCAAAACCGGGGAGCTGTTTTTT | CSAAGPFKTGELFF
TRBD1 | TRBJ2-3 | TRBV5-1 | . | TGCGCCAGCAGCTTATCGGGACAGGGGTCAGATACGCAGTATTTT | CASSLSGQGSDTQYF
TRBD1 | TRBJ1-4 | TRBV10-3 | . | TGTGCCACTCAGGGGGCAGCAACTAATGAAAAACTGTTTTTT | CATQGAATNEKLFF
. | TRBJ2-1 | TRBV25-1 | many | TGTGCCACCCTTCCGGGCGGGGTGATCGCCCATGAGCAGTTCTTC | CATLPGGVIAHEQFF
TRBD1 | TRBJ2-1 | TRBV7-6 | . | TGTGCCAGCAGCGCCCGACAGGGTCTCGTTTCCAATGAGCAGTTCTTC | CASSARQGLVSNEQFF
TRBD1 | TRBJ1-5 | TRBV27 | . | TGTGCCAGCAGTCCACAGGGGACGAGCAATCAGCCCCAGCATTTT | CASSPQGTSNQPQHF
TRBD1 | TRBJ1-4 | TRBV18 | . | TGTGCCAGCTCACTGGACAGGGGGCTGCAAGAAAAACTGTTTTTT | CASSLDRGLQEKLFF
. | TRBJ1-2 | TRBV4-1 | . | TGCGCCAGCAGCCAAGAACAGGGTGTCTATGGCTACACCTTC | CASSQEQGVYGYTF
TRBD1 | TRBJ2-5 | TRBV9 | . | TGTGCCAGCAGCGTGGGCCAGACAGGGTATCAAGAGACCCAGTACTTC | CASSVGQTGYQETQYF
TRBD1 | TRBJ1-2 | TRBV28 | . | TGTGCCAGCAGTCAAGACGACAGGGGGCAATATCAAGGCTACACCTTC | CASSQDDRGQYQGYTF
TRBD1 | TRBJ2-6 | TRBV27 | . | TGTGCCAGCAGTTTATTTGGGACAGCTCGCTCTGGGGCCAACGTCCTGACTTTC | CASSLFGTARSGANVLTF